The 23 T cell receptor beta chains reported below all come from one sample, sequenced in a study of blood T cells in healthy people across ages. Then a second PCR, running about 6 to 12 cycles, was carried out with a sample-barcoded 5' primer and a J-beta primer mix. TCRdb redid the calling of the 5' RACE reads with MiXCR, one entry per CDR3 protein. The sample has 750,000 to 1,000,000 distinct CDR3 sequences, 25% to 30% seen once. These data also featured in a second study, about T cells of mothers and their children.

Sequenced: blood. All receptors come from a woman in her thirties or forties in good health.

This clonotype was seen more than once but under ten times. The J gene is TRBJ2-5, the V gene TRBV28, with D perhaps matching TRBD1 or TRBD2 (5 bases each). The V gene lost 4 bases and the J gene lost 7 bases, with 13 bases spanning the gap. Germline V gene sequence: CDR1 MDHEN, CDR2 SYDVKM. The CDR3 spans 13 residues. In nucleotides, the CDR3 is TGTGCCAGCAGTTCGGGGCAAACGGGGACCCAGTACTTC. Its protein product is CASSSGQTGTQYF.

Details on this clonotype: It may be a read error: a sequence one base away is much more abundant. This rearrangement joins TRBV6-6 to TRBJ2-5, with TRBD1 matching 8 bases. Unmatched junction bases numbered 6, after V lost 4 bases and J lost 2 bases. From germline, CDR1 is MNHNY and CDR2 SVGAGI (reference sequence). The CDR3 has 15 residues. The CDR3 DNA is TGTGCCAGCAGTTGCAGGACAGGGCTGCAAGAGACCCAGTACTTC. This sequence encodes CASSCRTGLQETQYF.

This clonotype was seen at least ten times. The V and J genes are TRBV29-1 and TRBJ2-7, with D perhaps matching TRBD2 (7 bases). V lost 4 bases and J lost 4, with 17 bases in between. The germline gives CDR1 SQVTM, CDR2 ANQGSEA. The CDR3 runs to 14 residues. For the CDR3, the DNA is TGCAGCGTTGGCTCGGGGGGCAGGGAGTACGAGCAGTACTTC. Its translation is CSVGSGGREYEQYF.

CDR3 DNA: TGTGCCAGCAGCTGGGGGACGGTGGACTACGAGCAGTACTTC. It specifies CASSWGTVDYEQYF. The chain uses TRBV5-6 and TRBJ2-7; D is tentatively TRBD1 or TRBD2 (5 bases each). Germline values: CDR1 SGHDT, CDR2 YYEEEE. Trimming took off 3 bases at V and 3 bases at J, with 13 bases between the two ends. The CDR3 is 14 amino acids.

The sample holds many counts of this clonotype. The chain links TRBV4-1 to TRBJ2-7; D is uncertain. Per the germline V gene, CDR1 is MGHRA and CDR2 is YSYEKL. Trimming pared 0 bases from V and 3 bases from J, leaving 0 bases between. CDR3 size: 11 residues. CDR3 residues: CASSQDYEQYF. The CDR3 DNA reads TGCGCCAGCAGCCAAGACTACGAGCAGTACTTC.

A few counts support this clonotype. The V call is TRBV2, the J call TRBJ2-2, with unresolved D. V was shortened by 4 bases and J by 1 base, with 7 bases between the two germline ends. The CDR3 covers 14 residues. CDR1 is SNHLY and CDR2 is FYNNEI in the germline V gene. Here the CDR3 reads CASSVRVNTGELFF. CDR3 in DNA: TGTGCCAGCAGTGTTCGAGTGAACACCGGGGAGCTGTTTTTT.

V is TRBV5-1 and J is TRBJ1-2; tentative D call: TRBD1 (6 bases). This CDR3 is 16 amino acids long. V was cut by 2 bases and J by 2 bases, with 16 bases left in between. The V gene's germline CDR1 is SGHRS and CDR2 YFSETQ. The CDR3 DNA sequence: TGCGCCAGCAGCTTTGCTCAGGGGAAGACGAACTATGGCTACACCTTC. It codes for CASSFAQGKTNYGYTF. Looking up the rest from reference TRBV5-1 and TRBJ1-2 gives the full variable domain: KAGVTQTPRYLIKTRGQQVTLSCSPISGHRSVSWYQQTPGQGLQFLFEYFSETQRNKGNFPGRFSGRQFSNSRSEMNVSTLELGDSALYLCASSFAQGKTNYGYTFGSGTRLTVV.

This clonotype was picked up a small number of times. This chain joins TRBV12-3 or TRBV12-4 and TRBJ2-7, with D uncertain. Trimming left V 5 bases short and J 0 bases short, with 11 bases between. The CDR3 is made up of 14 amino acids. CDR3 residues: CASSPRWSSYEQYF. The CDR3 DNA reads as TGTGCCAGCAGTCCCCGCTGGAGCTCCTACGAGCAGTACTTC.

As regards this clonotype: This may arise from a read error, as a much more abundant clone is one base away. CDR3 sequence (DNA): TGCAGTGCTTCTTGGTTAGCGGGGAACTACAATGAGCAGTACTTC. Its translation: CSASWLAGNYNEQYF. V and J are TRBV20-1 and TRBJ2-1, with TRBD2 matching over 8 bases. With the DNA end fitting TRBJ2-7 better, the J assignment may be wrong. CDR3 length: 15 amino acids. Germline V gene sequence: CDR1 DFQATT, CDR2 SNEGSKA (reference sequence).

There are many counts of this clonotype. The gene calls are TRBV10-3 and TRBJ2-3; possible D gene TRBD2, 5 bases. Germline CDR1 and CDR2: ENHRY and SYGVKD. The CDR3 runs 14 residues. Trimming shortened V by 6 bases and J by 6 bases, and 16 bases separated the two germline ends. The CDR3 bases are TGTGCCATCAGCGCCGGTTCGAGGGAGGATACGCAGTATTTT. This sequence encodes CAISAGSREDTQYF.

The gene calls are TRBV7-9 and TRBJ1-5, with D perhaps TRBD1 (5 bases). With 4 bases removed from V and 5 bases from J, the gap between germline ends came to 12 bases. Per the germline V gene, CDR1 is SEHNR and CDR2 is FQNEAQ (reference sequence). CDR3 length: 14 amino acids. CDR3 residues: CASSYGGYDQPQHF. CDR3 DNA sequence: TGTGCCAGCAGCTACGGGGGATACGATCAGCCCCAGCATTTT. The full variable domain, in which reference TRBV7-9 and TRBJ1-5 provide the parts outside the CDR3, is DTGVSQNPRHKITKRGQNVTFRCDPISEHNRLYWYRQTLGQGPEFLTYFQNEAQLEKSRLLSDRFSAERPKGSFSTLEIQRTEQGDSAMYLCASSYGGYDQPQHFGDGTRLSIL.

This clonotype was seen repeatedly, ten times or more. The V and J genes are TRBV9 and TRBJ1-2; D may be TRBD1 (6 bases). The germline gives CDR1 SGDLS, CDR2 YYNGEE. The CDR3 consists of 16 residues. The germline V and J ends were trimmed by 4 bases and 8 bases, with 24 bases remaining between them. The DNA for the CDR3 is TGTGCCAGCAGCCTCCAGGGGATCCCACCCAGGGGCGGCTACACCTTC. Translation gives CASSLQGIPPRGGYTF.

This clonotype was seen a handful of times. V and J are TRBV12-3 or TRBV12-4 and TRBJ1-2; D might be TRBD1 (6 bases). Trimming removed 4 bases at V and 0 bases at J, with 9 bases between. This CDR3 spans 14 amino acids. The CDR3 spells CASSWTVTNYGYTF. The CDR3 DNA reads TGTGCCAGCAGTTGGACAGTAACTAACTATGGCTACACCTTC.

This clonotype was counted many times. The J gene is TRBJ2-7, the V gene TRBV7-2; TRBD2 aligns across 7 bases. V gave up 3 bases and J gave up 2 bases; unmatched junction bases: 4. The length of the CDR3 is 14 residues. Germline-derived CDR1 and CDR2 are SGHTA and FQGNSA. This CDR3 is CASSLWGGPYEQYF. The CDR3 region has the DNA TGTGCCAGCAGCTTGTGGGGGGGTCCCTACGAGCAGTACTTC.

With regard to this clonotype: A much larger clone lies one base from this, so it may be a read error. The chain combines TRBV7-7 with TRBJ2-4; 11 bases align to TRBD2. The CDR3 is made up of 15 amino acids. CDR1 is SSHAT and CDR2 is FNYEAQ in the germline V gene (reference sequence). CDR3 region: CASSVGTSGNNEQYF. CDR3 sequence (DNA): TGTGCTAGCAGCGTCGGGACTAGCGGTAACAATGAGCAGTACTTC.

As concerns this clonotype: A read error may be the cause here, since a much bigger clone is one base away. The V gene is TRBV2, the J gene TRBJ1-2; no firm D call. Per the germline V gene, CDR1 is SNHLY and CDR2 is FYNNEI. CDR3 length: 11 residues. V lost 6 bases and J 11 bases, leaving 13 bases between the germline ends. This CDR3 is CASRETRVYTF. CDR3 in DNA: TGTGCCAGCAGGGAAACAAGGGTGTACACCTTC.

As to this clonotype: A much bigger clone sits one base away, suggesting this may be a read error. The chain recombines TRBV5-1 with TRBJ2-3, with 8 bases aligning to TRBD2. The CDR3 consists of 16 residues. CDR1 is SGHRS and CDR2 is YFSETQ in the germline V gene. The CDR3 sequence: CASSLLAGSSTDTRYF. Written as DNA, the CDR3 is TGCGCCAGCAGCTTGTTAGCGGGGTCTAGCACAGATACGCGGTATTTT.

The chain carries TRBV7-9 and TRBJ2-2; no clear D. Trimming cost V 2 bases and J 9 bases, with 13 bases left between them. The CDR3 is made up of 14 amino acids. Germline CDR1 reads SEHNR; CDR2 reads FQNEAQ (reference sequence). Here the CDR3 reads CASSLTDGSRELFF. The CDR3, as DNA: TGTGCCAGCAGCTTAACCGACGGTTCCAGGGAGCTGTTTTTT.

The table lists this clonotype with a count of one. The chain recombines TRBV28 with TRBJ2-3, with 8 bases matching TRBD1. This CDR3 comprises 15 residues. Germline V gene data show CDR1 as MDHEN and CDR2 as SYDVKM. The J segment lost 6 bases and the V segment lost 3 bases, leaving 8 bases of the junction unmatched. Written as DNA, the CDR3 is TGTGCCAGCAGTTTTGGACAGGGTTCAGGGGATACGCAGTATTTT. It yields the protein CASSFGQGSGDTQYF. Full variable domain (rest looked up from reference TRBV28 and TRBJ2-3): DVKVTQSSRYLVKRTGEKVFLECVQDMDHENMFWYRQDPGLGLRLIYFSYDVKMKEKGDIPEGYSVSREKKERFSLILESASTNQTSMYLCASSFGQGSGDTQYFGPGTRLTVL.

J is TRBJ1-5 and V is TRBV7-2; D gene uncertain. The length of the CDR3 is 14 residues. CDR1 and CDR2 from the germline V gene are SGHTA and FQGNSA. V lost 4 bases to trimming and J lost 3 bases, with 10 bases between them. The CDR3 spells CASSSTLINQPQHF. The CDR3 DNA reads as TGTGCCAGCAGCTCGACCCTCATCAATCAGCCCCAGCATTTT.

The CDR3 DNA reads as TGTGCCAGCCGGGACAGTGGAGGCTATGGCTACACCTTC. Translation: CASRDSGGYGYTF. The V and J genes are TRBV7-2 and TRBJ1-2; 7 nucleotides agree with TRBD1. The trim removed 8 bases at V and 4 bases at J, leaving 7 bases unmatched. The CDR3 length is 13 residues. Germline assignment: CDR1 SGHTA and CDR2 FQGNSA.

For this clonotype: A read error may produce the germline difference seen at one junction end. The V call is TRBV29-1, the J call TRBJ2-2; 12 bases map to TRBD1. Germline V gene lookup returns CDR1 SQVTM and CDR2 ANQGSEA. This CDR3 region has 15 residues. The CDR3 protein is CSVGYSGQGAGGLFF. DNA of the CDR3: TGCAGCGTTGGATACTCGGGACAGGGGGCCGGGGGGCTGTTTTTT.

This clonotype was detected many times. This chain uses TRBV29-1 with TRBJ1-1; possible D gene TRBD1, 5 bases. V lost 3 bases and J 10 bases, leaving 18 bases between the germline ends. CDR1 is SQVTM, CDR2 ANQGSEA, per germline. This CDR3 is 13 amino acids long. The CDR3 DNA is TGCAGCGTTGATTCCCAGGGCGGGTCTCGAGCTTTCTTT. As protein: CSVDSQGGSRAFF.